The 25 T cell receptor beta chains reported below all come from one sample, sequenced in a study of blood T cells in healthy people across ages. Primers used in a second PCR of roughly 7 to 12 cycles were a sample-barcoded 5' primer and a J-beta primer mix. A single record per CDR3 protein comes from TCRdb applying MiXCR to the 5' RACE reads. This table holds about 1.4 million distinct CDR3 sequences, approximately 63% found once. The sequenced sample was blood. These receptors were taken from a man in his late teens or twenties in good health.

This CDR3 reads CASSLTSCHTDTQYF. The DNA of the CDR3 is TGCGCCAGCAGCTTAACTAGCTGCCACACAGATACGCAGTATTTT. This chain links TRBV5-1 with TRBJ2-3; TRBD2 might be the D (6 bases). CDR1 is SGHRS and CDR2 is YFSETQ in the germline V gene. The V end lost 2 bases, the J end lost 2 bases, and 12 bases lay between the germline ends. The CDR3 runs to 15 residues. The full variable domain, completed using reference TRBV5-1 and TRBJ2-3, is KAGVTQTPRYLIKTRGQQVTLSCSPISGHRSVSWYQQTPGQGLQFLFEYFSETQRNKGNFPGRFSGRQFSNSRSEMNVSTLELGDSALYLCASSLTSCHTDTQYFGPGTRLTVL.

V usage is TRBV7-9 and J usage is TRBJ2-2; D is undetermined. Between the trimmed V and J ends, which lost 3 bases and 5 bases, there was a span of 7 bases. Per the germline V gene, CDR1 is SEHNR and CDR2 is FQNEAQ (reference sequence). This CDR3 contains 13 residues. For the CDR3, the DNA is TGTGCCAGCAGCTTGTCGGAAACCGGGGAGCTGTTTTTT. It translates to CASSLSETGELFF.

The CDR3: CASSERRVLRGMGNEQFF. The CDR3 DNA sequence: TGTGCCAGCAGTGAGAGGCGGGTTTTGAGGGGTATGGGCAATGAGCAGTTCTTC. V and J are TRBV6-1 and TRBJ2-1, with D perhaps matching TRBD1 or TRBD2 (5 bases each). CDR1 and CDR2 from the germline V gene are MNHNS and SASEGT. Trimming shortened V by 3 bases and J by 6 bases, and 24 bases separated the two germline ends. This CDR3 comprises 18 residues.

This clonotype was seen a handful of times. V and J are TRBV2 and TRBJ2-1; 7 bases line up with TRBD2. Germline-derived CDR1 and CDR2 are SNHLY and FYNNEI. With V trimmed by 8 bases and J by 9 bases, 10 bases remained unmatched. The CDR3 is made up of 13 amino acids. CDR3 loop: CASRGEEGIEQFF. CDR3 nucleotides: TGTGCCAGCCGGGGGGAGGAGGGGATTGAGCAGTTCTTC. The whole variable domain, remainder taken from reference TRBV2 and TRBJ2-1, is EPEVTQTPSHQVTQMGQEVILRCVPISNHLYFYWYRQILGQKVEFLVSFYNNEISEKSEIFDDQFSVERPDGSNFTLKIRSTKLEDSAMYFCASRGEEGIEQFFGPGTRLTVL.

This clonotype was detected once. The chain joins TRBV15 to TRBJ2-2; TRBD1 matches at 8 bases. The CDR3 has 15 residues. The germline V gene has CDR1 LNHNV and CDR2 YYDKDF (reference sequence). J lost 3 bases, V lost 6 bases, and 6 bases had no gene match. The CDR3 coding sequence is TGTGCCACCAGGGCCCGGACAGGGCACACCGGGGAGCTGTTTTTT. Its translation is CATRARTGHTGELFF.

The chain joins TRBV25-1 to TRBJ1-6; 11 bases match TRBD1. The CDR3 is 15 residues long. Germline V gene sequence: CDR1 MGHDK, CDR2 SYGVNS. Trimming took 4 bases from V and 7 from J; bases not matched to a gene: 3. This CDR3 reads CASSGRTGGNSPLHF. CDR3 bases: TGTGCCAGCAGTGGGCGGACAGGGGGCAATTCACCCCTCCACTTT.

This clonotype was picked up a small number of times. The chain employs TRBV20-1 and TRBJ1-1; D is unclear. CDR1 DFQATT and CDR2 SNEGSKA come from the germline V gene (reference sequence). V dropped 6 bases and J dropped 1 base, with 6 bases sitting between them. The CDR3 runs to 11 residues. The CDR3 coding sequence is TGCAGTGCGACTTGGAACACTGAAGCTTTCTTT. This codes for CSATWNTEAFF.

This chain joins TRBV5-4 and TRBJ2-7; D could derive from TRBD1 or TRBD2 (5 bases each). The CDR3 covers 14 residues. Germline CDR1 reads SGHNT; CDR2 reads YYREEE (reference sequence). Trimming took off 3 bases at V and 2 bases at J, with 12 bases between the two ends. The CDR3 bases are TGTGCCAGCAGCTGGGACGGACCCACCTACGAGCAGTACTTC. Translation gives CASSWDGPTYEQYF.

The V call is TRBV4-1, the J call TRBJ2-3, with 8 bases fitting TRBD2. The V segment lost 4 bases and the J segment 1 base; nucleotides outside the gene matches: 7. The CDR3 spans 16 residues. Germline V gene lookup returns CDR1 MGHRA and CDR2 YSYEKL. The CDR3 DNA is TGCGCCAGCAGCCCCACTCGGGGGGGACGCACAGATACGCAGTATTTT. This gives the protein CASSPTRGGRTDTQYF.

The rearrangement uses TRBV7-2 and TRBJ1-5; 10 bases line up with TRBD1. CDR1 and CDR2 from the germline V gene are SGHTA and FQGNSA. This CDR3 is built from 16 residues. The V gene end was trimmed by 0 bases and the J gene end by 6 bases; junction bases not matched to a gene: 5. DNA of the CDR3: TGTGCCAGCAGCTTAGCCGGGACAGGGGAGGGTCAGCCCCAGCATTTT. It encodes CASSLAGTGEGQPQHF.

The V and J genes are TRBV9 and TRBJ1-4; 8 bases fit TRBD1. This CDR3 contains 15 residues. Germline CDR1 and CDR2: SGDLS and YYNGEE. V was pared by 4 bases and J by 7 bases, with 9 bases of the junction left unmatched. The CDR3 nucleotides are TGTGCCAGCAGCATCAGGACAGGGAAGGGTGAAAAACTGTTTTTT. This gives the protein CASSIRTGKGEKLFF.

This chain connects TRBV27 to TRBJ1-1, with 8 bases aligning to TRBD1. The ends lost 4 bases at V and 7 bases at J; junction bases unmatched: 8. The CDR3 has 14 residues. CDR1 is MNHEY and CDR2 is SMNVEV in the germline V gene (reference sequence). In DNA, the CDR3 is TGTGCCAGCAGTTCCAACAGGGGGAGCGTTGAAGCTTTCTTT. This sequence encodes CASSSNRGSVEAFF.

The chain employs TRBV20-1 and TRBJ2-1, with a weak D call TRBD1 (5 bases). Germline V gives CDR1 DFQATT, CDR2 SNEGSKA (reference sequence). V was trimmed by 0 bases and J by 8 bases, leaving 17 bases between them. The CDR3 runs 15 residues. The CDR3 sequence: CSARDWGRVNYEQFF. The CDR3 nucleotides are TGCAGTGCTAGAGATTGGGGCAGGGTTAACTATGAGCAGTTCTTC.

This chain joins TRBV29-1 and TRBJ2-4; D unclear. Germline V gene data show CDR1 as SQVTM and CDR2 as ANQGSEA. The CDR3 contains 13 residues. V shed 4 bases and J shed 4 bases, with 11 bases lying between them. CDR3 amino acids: CSVVPRVKNIQYF. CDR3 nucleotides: TGCAGCGTTGTCCCTAGAGTAAAAAACATTCAGTACTTC.

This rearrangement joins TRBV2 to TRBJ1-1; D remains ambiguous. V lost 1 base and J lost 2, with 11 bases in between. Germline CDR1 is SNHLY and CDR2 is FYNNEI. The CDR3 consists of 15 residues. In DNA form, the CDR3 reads TGTGCCAGCAGTGAAGGAGGACGGATCAACACTGAAGCTTTCTTT. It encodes CASSEGGRINTEAFF.

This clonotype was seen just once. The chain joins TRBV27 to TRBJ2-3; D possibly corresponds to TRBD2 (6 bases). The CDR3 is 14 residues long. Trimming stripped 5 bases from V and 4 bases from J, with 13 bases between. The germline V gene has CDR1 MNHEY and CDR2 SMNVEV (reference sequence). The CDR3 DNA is TGTGCCAGCAGTCCGGACGGGGGAGCAGATACGCAGTATTTT. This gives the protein CASSPDGGADTQYF.

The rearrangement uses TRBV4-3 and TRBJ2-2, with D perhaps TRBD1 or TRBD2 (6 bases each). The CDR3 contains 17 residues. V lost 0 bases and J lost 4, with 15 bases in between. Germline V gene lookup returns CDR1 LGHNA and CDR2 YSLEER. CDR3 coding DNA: TGCGCCAGCAGCCAAGATGGTCCGGGGGCGACCACCGGGGAGCTGTTTTTT. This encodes CASSQDGPGATTGELFF.

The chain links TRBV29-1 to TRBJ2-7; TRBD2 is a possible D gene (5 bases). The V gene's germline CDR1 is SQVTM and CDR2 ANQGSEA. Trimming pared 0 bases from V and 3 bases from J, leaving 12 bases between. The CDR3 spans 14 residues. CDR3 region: CSVEDPGKDYEQYF. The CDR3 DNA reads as TGCAGCGTTGAAGACCCCGGGAAGGACTACGAGCAGTACTTC.

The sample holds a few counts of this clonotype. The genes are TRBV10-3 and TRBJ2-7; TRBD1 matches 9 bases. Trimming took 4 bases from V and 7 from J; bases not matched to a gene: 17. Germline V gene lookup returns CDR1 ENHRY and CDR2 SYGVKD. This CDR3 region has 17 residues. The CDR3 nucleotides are TGTGCCATCAGTGTCCAAGCCCCGCCGGGACAGGGTTATGAGCAGTACTTC. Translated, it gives CAISVQAPPGQGYEQYF.

The CDR3 here is CASSQDWDKSLYEQYF. The CDR3 DNA sequence: TGCGCCAGCAGCCAAGATTGGGACAAAAGCCTCTACGAGCAGTACTTC. The chain carries TRBV4-1 and TRBJ2-5, with a tentative D call TRBD1 (6 bases). Near its end, the DNA agrees better with TRBJ2-7, so the J call may be wrong. This CDR3 has 16 residues. Germline CDR1 reads MGHRA; CDR2 reads YSYEKL.

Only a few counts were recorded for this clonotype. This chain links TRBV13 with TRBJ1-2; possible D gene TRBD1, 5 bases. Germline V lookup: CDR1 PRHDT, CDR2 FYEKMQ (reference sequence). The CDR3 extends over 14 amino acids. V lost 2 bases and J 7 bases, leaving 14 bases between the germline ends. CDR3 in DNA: TGTGCCAGCAGCTTAATGGGGACGGCGGCTGGCTACACCTTC. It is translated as CASSLMGTAAGYTF.

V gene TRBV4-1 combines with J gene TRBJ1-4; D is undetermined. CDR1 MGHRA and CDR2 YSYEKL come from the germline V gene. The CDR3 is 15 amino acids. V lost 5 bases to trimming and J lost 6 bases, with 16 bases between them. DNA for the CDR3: TGCGCCAGCAGCTCTGAGGACGGCAGTTATGAAAAACTGTTTTTT. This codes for CASSSEDGSYEKLFF.

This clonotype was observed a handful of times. DNA for the CDR3: TGCAGCGTTGATGGGGACAGACCCTATGGCTACACCTTC. Residues: CSVDGDRPYGYTF. The chain employs TRBV29-1 and TRBJ1-2, with TRBD1 matching 7 bases. Germline CDR1 is SQVTM and CDR2 is ANQGSEA. Trimming at V came to 3 bases and at J to 4 bases, leaving 5 bases not matched to a gene. This CDR3 is 13 amino acids long.

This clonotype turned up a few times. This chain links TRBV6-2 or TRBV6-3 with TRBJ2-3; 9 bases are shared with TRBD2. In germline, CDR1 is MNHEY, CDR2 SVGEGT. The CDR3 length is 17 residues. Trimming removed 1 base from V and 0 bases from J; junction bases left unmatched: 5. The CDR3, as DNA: TGTGCCAGCAGTTACTACCTAGCGGGGTCTAGCACAGATACGCAGTATTTT. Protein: CASSYYLAGSSTDTQYF.

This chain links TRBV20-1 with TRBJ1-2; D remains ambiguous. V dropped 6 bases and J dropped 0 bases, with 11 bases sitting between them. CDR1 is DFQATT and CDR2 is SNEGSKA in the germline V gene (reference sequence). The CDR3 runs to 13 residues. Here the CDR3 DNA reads TGCAGTGCCCGCCCGTTCGCTAACTATGGCTACACCTTC. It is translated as CSARPFANYGYTF.